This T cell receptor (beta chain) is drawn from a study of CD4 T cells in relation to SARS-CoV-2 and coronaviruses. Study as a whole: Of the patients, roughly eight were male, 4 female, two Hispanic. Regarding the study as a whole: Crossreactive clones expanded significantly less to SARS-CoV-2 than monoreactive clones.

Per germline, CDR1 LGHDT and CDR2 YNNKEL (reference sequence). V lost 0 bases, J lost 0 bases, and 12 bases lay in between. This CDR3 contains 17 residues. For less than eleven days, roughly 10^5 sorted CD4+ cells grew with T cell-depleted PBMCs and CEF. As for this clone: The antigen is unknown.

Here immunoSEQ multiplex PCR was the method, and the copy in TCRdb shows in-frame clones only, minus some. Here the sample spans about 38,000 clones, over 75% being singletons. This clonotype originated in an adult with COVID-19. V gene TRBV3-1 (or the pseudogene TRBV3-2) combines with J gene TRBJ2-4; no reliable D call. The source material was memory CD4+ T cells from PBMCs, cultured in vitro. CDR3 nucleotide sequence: TGTGCCAGCAGCCAAGAGAGGTACCCTTTAGCCAAAAACATTCAGTACTTC. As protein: CASSQERYPLAKNIQYF.